One and the same sample provided the 4 T cell receptor beta chains below, sequenced in a study of T cell clonotyping in hematopoietic cell transplantation. Profiling relied on immunoSEQ multiplex PCR, and the TCRdb table lists in-frame clones only, not all of them. The table shows over 10,000 clones, with roughly 80% occurring only once. The sample in question was PBMCs, obtained 100 days after allogeneic stem cell transplant. The source is a female patient in her forties who had an allogeneic stem cell transplant from a related donor, so T cells may come from the graft donor. Some clones in this sample may be carry-over from other donors' samples.

This chain uses TRBV2 with TRBJ1-3, with no clear D. The V end was cut by 7 bases, the J end by 3 bases, with 10 bases between. The CDR3 spans 13 residues. Germline V gives CDR1 SNHLY, CDR2 FYNNEI. The CDR3 protein is CASTIGDGNTIYF. CDR3 DNA sequence: TGTGCCAGCACTATCGGAGATGGAAACACCATATATTTT.

The V call is TRBV19, the J call TRBJ2-1; TRBD1 is a possible D gene (6 bases). The CDR3 has 14 amino acids. Per the germline V gene, CDR1 is LNHDA and CDR2 is SQIVND (reference sequence). V gave up 6 bases and J gave up 2 bases, with 11 bases separating them. The CDR3 spells CASSTGPTYNEQFF. In DNA, the CDR3 is TGTGCCAGTAGCACAGGGCCCACCTACAATGAGCAGTTCTTC.

The rearrangement links TRBV2 to TRBJ1-5; 10 bases map to TRBD1. The CDR3 runs to 15 residues. Losses at the gene ends were 1 base for V and 5 bases for J; bases not matched to a gene: 2. Germline V gene data show CDR1 as SNHLY and CDR2 as FYNNEI. The CDR3 DNA is TGTGCCAGCAGTGAAGGGACAGGGGGTTATCAGCCCCAGCATTTT. Amino acids: CASSEGTGGYQPQHF.

The CDR3 here is CSVGPETQYF. CDR3 sequence (DNA): TGCAGCGTGGGACCAGAGACCCAGTACTTC. The rearrangement links TRBV29-1 to TRBJ2-5; tentatively, D is TRBD1 or TRBD2 (5 bases each). Germline assignment: CDR1 SQVTM and CDR2 ANQGSEA. The CDR3 extends over 10 amino acids. Trimming took off 6 bases at V and 4 bases at J, with 6 bases between the two ends.